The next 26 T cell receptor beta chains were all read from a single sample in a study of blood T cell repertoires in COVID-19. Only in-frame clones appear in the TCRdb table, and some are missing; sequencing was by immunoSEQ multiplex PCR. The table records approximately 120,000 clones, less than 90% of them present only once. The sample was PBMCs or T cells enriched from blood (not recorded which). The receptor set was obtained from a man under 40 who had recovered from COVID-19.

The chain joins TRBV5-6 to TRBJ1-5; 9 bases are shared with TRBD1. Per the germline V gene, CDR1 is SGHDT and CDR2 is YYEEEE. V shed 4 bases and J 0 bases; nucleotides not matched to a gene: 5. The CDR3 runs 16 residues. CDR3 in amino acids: CASSEGQGYSNQPQHF. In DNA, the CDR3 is TGTGCCAGCAGCGAGGGACAGGGATATAGCAATCAGCCCCAGCATTTT. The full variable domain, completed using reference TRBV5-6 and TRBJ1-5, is DAGVTQSPTHLIKTRGQQVTLRCSPKSGHDTVSWYQQALGQGPQFIFQYYEEEERQRGNFPDRFSGHQFPNYSSELNVNALLLGDSALYLCASSEGQGYSNQPQHFGDGTRLSIL.

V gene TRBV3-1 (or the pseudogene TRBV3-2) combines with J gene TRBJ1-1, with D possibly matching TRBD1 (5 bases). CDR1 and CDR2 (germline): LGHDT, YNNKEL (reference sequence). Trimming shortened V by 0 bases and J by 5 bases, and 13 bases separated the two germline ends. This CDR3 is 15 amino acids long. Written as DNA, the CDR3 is TGTGCCAGCAGCCAAGATGTCTGGGGGGGAACTGAAGCTTTCTTT. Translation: CASSQDVWGGTEAFF.

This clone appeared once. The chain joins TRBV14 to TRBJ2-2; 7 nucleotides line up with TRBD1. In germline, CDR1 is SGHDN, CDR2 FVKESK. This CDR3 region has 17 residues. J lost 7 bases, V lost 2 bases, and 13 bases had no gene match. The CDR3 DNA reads TGTGCCAGCAGCCAAATAGGGGGCTCGGGATACGTCGGGGAGCTGTTTTTT. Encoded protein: CASSQIGGSGYVGELFF.

CDR3 amino acids: CASSRGHSGRPKETQYF. The CDR3 bases are TGTGCCAGCAGCCGGGGACATAGCGGGAGGCCAAAAGAGACCCAGTACTTC. The rearrangement joins TRBV7-9 to TRBJ2-5, with TRBD2 identical over 10 bases. V was pared by 5 bases and J by 3 bases, with 12 bases of the junction left unmatched. This CDR3 comprises 17 residues. Germline values: CDR1 SEHNR, CDR2 FQNEAQ (reference sequence).

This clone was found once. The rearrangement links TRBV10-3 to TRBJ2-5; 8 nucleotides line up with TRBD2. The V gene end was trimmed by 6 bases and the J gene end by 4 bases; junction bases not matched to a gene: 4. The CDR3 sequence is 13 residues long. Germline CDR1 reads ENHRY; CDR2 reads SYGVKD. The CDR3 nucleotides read TGTGCCATCAGCGGGAGGGCCGGAGAGACCCAGTACTTC. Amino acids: CAISGRAGETQYF.

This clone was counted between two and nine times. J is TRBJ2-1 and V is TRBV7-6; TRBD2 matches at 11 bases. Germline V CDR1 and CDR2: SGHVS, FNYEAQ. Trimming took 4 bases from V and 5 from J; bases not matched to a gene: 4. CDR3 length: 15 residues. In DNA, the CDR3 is TGTGCCAGCAGCTCCCTAGCGGGAGGAAACAATGAGCAGTTCTTC. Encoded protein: CASSSLAGGNNEQFF.

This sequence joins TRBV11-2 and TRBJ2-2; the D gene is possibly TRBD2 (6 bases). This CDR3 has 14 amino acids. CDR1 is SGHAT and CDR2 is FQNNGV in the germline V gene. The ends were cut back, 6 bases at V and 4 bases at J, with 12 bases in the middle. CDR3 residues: CASSRLARTGELFF. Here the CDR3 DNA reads TGTGCCAGCAGTCGTCTAGCGCGCACCGGGGAGCTGTTTTTT.

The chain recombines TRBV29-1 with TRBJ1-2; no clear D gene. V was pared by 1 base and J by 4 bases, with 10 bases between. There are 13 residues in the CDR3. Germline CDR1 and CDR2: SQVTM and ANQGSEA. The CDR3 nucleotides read TGCAGCGTTGAAGTCCGGGCGGGCTATGGCTACACCTTC. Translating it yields CSVEVRAGYGYTF.

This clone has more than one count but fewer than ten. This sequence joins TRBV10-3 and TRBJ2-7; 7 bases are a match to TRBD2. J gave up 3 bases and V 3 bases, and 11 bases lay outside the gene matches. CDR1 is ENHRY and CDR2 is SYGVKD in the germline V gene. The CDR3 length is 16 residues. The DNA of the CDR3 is TGTGCCATCAGTGACAGGGATCGGACTAGAAACTACGAGCAGTACTTC. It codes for CAISDRDRTRNYEQYF.

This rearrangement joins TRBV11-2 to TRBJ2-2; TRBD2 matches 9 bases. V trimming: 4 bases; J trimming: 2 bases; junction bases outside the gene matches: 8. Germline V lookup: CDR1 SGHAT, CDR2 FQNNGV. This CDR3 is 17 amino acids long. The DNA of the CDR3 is TGTGCCAGCAGCTGGAGCGGGGGGCGACTAAACACCGGGGAGCTGTTTTTT. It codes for CASSWSGGRLNTGELFF. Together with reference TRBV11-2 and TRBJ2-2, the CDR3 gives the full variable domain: EAGVAQSPRYKIIEKRQSVAFWCNPISGHATLYWYQQILGQGPKLLIQFQNNGVVDDSQLPKDRFSAERLKGVDSTLKIQPAKLEDSAVYLCASSWSGGRLNTGELFFGEGSRLTVL.

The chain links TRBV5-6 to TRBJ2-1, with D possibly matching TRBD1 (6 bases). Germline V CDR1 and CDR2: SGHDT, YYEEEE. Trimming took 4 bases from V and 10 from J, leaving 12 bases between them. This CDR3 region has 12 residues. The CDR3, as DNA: TGTGCCAGCAGCATCAGGGGCGGAGAGCAGTTCTTC. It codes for CASSIRGGEQFF.

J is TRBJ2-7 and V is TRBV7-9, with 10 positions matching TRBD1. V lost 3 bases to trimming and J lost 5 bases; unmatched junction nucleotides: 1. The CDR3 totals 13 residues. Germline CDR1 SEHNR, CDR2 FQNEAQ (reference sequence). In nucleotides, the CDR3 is TGTGCCAGCAGCTTCGGGACAGGGGACGAGCAGTACGTC. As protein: CASSFGTGDEQYV.

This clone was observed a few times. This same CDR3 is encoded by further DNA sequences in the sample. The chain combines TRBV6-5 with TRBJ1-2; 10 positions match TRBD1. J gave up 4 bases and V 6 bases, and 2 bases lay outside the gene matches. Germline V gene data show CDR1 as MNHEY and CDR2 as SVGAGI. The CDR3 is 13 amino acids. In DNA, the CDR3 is TGTGCCAGCAGCAGGACAGGGGGCTATGGCTACACCTTC. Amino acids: CASSRTGGYGYTF.

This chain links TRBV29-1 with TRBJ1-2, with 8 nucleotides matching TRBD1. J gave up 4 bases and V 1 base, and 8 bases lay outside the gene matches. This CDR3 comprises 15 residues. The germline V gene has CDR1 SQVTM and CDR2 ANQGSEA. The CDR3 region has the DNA TGCAGCGTTGAAGGGGGGGCAGGGGGCTTCTATGGCTACACCTTC. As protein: CSVEGGAGGFYGYTF.

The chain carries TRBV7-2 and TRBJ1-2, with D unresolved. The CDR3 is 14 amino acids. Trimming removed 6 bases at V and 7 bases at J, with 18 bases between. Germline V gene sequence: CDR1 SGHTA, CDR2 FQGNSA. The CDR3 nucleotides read TGTGCCAGCAGTTTCAAGGCTCGGGGTGGTGGCTACACCTTC. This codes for CASSFKARGGGYTF.

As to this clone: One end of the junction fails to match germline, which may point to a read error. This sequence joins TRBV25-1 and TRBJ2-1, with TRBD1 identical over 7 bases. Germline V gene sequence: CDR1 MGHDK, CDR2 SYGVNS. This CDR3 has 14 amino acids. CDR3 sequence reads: CASRDEQGNNEQFF. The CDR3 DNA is TGTGCCAGCCGTGACGAACAGGGGAACAATGAGCAGTTCTTC.

CDR3 residues: CASSSGTGSSYEQYF. CDR3 DNA: TGTGCCAGCAGTTCCGGGACAGGGAGCTCCTACGAGCAGTACTTC. The chain employs TRBV7-9 and TRBJ2-7, with 9 nucleotides matching TRBD1. The CDR3 is made up of 15 amino acids. With V trimmed by 6 bases and J by 0 bases, 6 bases remained unmatched. Germline lookup yields CDR1 SEHNR and CDR2 FQNEAQ (reference sequence). The full variable domain, its missing parts supplied by reference TRBV7-9 and TRBJ2-7, is DTGVSQNPRHKITKRGQNVTFRCDPISEHNRLYWYRQTLGQGPEFLTYFQNEAQLEKSRLLSDRFSAERPKGSFSTLEIQRTEQGDSAMYLCASSSGTGSSYEQYFGPGTRLTVT.

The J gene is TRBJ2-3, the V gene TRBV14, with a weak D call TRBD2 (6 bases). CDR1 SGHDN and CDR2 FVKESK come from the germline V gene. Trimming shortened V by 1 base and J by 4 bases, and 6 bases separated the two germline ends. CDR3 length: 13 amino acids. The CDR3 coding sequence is TGTGCCAGCAGCCAAGCGGGAGCAGATACGCAGTATTTT. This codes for CASSQAGADTQYF.

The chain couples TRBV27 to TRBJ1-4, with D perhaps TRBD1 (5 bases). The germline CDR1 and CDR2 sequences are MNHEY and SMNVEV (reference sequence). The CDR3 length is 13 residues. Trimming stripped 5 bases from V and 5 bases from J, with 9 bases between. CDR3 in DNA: TGTGCCAGCAGTGCCAGACAGAATGAAAAACTGTTTTTT. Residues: CASSARQNEKLFF.

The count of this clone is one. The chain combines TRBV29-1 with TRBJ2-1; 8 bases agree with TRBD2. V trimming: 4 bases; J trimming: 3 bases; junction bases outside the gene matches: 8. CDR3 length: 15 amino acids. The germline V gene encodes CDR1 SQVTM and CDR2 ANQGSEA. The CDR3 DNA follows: TGCAGCGTTGCCCCGGCTAGCGGGTACTACAATGAGCAGTTCTTC. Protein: CSVAPASGYYNEQFF.

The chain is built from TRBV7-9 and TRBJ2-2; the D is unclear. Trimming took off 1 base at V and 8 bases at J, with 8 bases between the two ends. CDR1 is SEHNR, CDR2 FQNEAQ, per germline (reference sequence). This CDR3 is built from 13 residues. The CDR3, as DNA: TGTGCCAGCAGCTTAGAGGAGCTAGGGGAGCTGTTTTTT. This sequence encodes CASSLEELGELFF.

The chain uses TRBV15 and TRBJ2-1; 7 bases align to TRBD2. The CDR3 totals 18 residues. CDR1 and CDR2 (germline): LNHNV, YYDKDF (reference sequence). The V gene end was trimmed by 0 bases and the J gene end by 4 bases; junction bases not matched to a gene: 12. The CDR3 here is CATSRDPPLAEAYNEQFF. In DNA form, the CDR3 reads TGTGCCACCAGCAGAGATCCCCCCCTAGCGGAAGCATACAATGAGCAGTTCTTC.

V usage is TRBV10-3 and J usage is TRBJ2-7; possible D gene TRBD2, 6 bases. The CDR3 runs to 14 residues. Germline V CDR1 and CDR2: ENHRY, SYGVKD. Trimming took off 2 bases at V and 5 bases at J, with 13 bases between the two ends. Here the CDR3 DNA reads TGTGCCATCAGTGAGCGTGGCAGGGAGGACGAGCAGTACTTC. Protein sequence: CAISERGREDEQYF.

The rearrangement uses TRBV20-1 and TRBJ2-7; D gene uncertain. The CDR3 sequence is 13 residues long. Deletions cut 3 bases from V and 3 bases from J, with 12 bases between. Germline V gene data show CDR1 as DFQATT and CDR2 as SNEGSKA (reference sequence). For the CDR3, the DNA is TGCAGTGCTAGTTCCCGAGCATACTACGAGCAGTACTTC. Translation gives CSASSRAYYEQYF.

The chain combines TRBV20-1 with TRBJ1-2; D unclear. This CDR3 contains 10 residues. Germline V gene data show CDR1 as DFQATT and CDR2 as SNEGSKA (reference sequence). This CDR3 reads CSTAAGGYTF. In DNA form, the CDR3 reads TGCAGCACGGCGGCGGGAGGCTACACCTTC.

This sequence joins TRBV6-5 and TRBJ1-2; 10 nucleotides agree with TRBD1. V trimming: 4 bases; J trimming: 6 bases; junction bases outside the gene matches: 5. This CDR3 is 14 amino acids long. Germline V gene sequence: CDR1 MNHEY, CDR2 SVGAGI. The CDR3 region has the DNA TGTGCCAGCAGTTCCCCGACAGGGGGCGATGGCTACACCTTC. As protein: CASSSPTGGDGYTF.